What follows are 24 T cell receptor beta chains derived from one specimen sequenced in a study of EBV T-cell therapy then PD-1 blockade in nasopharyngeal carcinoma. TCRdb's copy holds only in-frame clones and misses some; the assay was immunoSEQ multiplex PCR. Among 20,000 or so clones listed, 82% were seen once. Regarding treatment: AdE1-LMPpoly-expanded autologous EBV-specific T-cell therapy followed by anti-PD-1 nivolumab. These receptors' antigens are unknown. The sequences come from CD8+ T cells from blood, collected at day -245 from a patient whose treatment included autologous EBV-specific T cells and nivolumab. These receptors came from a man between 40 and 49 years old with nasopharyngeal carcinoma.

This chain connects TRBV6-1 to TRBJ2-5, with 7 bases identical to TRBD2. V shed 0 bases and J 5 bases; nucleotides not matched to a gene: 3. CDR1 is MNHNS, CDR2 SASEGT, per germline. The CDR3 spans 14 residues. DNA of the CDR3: TGTGCCAGCAGTGAAGCGGGGGGGTTCGAGACCCAGTACTTC. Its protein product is CASSEAGGFETQYF.

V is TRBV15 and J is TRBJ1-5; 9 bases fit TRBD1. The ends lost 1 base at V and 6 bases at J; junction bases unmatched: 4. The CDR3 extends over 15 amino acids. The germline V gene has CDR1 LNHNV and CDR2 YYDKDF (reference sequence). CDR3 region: CATSRGQGETQPQHF. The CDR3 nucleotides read TGTGCCACCAGCAGAGGACAGGGGGAAACTCAGCCCCAGCATTTT.

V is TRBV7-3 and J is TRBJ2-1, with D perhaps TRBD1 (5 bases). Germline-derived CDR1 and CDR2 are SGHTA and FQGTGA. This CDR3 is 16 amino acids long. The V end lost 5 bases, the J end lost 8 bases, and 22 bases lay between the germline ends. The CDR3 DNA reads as TGTGCCAGCAGCACAGGAGCCGGGCCTCGAAACGATGAGCAGTTCTTC. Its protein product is CASSTGAGPRNDEQFF. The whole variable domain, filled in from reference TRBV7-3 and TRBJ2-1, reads GAGVSQTPSNKVTEKGKYVELRCDPISGHTALYWYRQSLGQGPEFLIYFQGTGAADDSGLPNDRFFAVRPEGSVSTLKIQRTERGDSAVYLCASSTGAGPRNDEQFFGPGTRLTVL.

The CDR3 nucleotides read TGTGCCAGTAGTTTCACAGGGGTCCACGAGCAGTACTTC. This sequence encodes CASSFTGVHEQYF. The chain couples TRBV19 to TRBJ2-7; the match to TRBD1 covers 7 bases. CDR3 length: 13 residues. Germline CDR1 and CDR2: LNHDA and SQIVND (reference sequence). V dropped 5 bases and J dropped 5; count of bases not matched to a gene: 6.

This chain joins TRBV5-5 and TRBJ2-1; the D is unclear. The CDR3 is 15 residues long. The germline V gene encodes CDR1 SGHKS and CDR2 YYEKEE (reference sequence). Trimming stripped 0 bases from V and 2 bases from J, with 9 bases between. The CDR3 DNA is TGTGCCAGCAGCTTGGAAGGGCAGACCTACAATGAGCAGTTCTTC. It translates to CASSLEGQTYNEQFF.

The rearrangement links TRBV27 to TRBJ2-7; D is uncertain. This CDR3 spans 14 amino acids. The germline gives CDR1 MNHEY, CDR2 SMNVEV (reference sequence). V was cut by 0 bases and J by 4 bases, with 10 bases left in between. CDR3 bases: TGTGCCAGCAGTTTATCCGCCCGGATTTACGAGCAGTACTTC. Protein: CASSLSARIYEQYF.

In DNA form, the CDR3 reads TGTGCCAGCAGTTCCGCGGGACACCCCATCACTGAAGCTTTCTTT. Protein sequence: CASSSAGHPITEAFF. The V call is TRBV7-6, the J call TRBJ1-1; D might be TRBD1 (6 bases). CDR1 and CDR2 (germline): SGHVS, FNYEAQ. V lost 6 bases to trimming and J lost 4 bases, with 18 bases between them. This CDR3 is built from 15 residues.

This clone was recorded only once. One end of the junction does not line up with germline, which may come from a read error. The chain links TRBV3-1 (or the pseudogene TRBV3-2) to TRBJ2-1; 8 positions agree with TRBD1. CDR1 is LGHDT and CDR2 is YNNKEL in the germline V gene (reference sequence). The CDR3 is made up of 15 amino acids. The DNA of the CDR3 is TGTGCCAGCAGCCAAGAGGTATCACCGGAGGACAGGGACGTCTTC. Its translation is CASSQEVSPEDRDVF.

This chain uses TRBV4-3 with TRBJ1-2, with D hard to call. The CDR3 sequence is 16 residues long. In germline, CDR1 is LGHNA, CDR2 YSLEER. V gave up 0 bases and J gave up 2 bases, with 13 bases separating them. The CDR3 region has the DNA TGCGCCAGCAGCCAAGAGGGTCCCAGGCTGAACTATGGCTACACCTTC. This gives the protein CASSQEGPRLNYGYTF.

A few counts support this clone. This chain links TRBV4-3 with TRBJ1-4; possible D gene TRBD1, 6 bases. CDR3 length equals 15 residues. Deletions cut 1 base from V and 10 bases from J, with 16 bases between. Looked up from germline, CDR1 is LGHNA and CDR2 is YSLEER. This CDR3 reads CASSQGWTVIGKLFF. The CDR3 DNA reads TGCGCCAGCAGCCAAGGGTGGACAGTTATCGGAAAACTGTTTTTT.

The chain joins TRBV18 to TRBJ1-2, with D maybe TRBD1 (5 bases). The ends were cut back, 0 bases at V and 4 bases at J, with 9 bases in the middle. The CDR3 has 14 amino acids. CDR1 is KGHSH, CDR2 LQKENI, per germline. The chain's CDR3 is CASSPPPGPYGYTF. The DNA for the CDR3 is TGTGCCAGCTCACCACCGCCAGGGCCCTATGGCTACACCTTC.

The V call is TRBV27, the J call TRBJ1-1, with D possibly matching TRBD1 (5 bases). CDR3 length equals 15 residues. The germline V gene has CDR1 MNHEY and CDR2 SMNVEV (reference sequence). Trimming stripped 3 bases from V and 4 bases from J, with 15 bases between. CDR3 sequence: CASSFRLQGVTEAFF. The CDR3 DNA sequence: TGTGCCAGCAGTTTCAGGCTCCAAGGGGTCACTGAAGCTTTCTTT.

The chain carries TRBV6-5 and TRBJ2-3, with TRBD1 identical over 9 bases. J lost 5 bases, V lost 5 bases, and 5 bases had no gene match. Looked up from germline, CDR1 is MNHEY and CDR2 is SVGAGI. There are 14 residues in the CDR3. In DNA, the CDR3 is TGTGCCAGCAGTCCCACAGGGGGCATAGATACGCAGTATTTT. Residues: CASSPTGGIDTQYF.

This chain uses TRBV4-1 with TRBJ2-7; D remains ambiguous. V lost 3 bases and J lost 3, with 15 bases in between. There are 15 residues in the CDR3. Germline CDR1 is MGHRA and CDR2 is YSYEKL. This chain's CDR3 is CASSQGWVGNYEQYF. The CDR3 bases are TGCGCCAGCAGCCAGGGTTGGGTAGGGAACTACGAGCAGTACTTC.

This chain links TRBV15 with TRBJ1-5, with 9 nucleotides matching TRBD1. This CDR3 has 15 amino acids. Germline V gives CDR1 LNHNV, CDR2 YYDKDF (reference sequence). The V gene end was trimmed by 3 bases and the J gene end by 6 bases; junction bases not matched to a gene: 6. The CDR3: CATSSPRDRVQPQHF. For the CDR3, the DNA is TGTGCCACCAGCAGCCCACGGGACAGGGTTCAGCCCCAGCATTTT.

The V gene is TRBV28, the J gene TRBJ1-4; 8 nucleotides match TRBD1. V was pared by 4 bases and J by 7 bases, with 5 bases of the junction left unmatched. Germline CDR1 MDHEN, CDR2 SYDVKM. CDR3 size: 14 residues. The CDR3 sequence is CASSSTGGAEKLFF. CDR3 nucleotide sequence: TGTGCCAGCAGTTCTACAGGGGGAGCTGAAAAACTGTTTTTT.

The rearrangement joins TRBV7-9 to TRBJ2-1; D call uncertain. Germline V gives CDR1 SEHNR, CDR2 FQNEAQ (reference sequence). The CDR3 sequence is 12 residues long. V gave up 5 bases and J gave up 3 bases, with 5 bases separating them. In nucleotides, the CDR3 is TGTGCCAGCAGCCCTTACTACAATGAGCAGTTCTTC. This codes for CASSPYYNEQFF.

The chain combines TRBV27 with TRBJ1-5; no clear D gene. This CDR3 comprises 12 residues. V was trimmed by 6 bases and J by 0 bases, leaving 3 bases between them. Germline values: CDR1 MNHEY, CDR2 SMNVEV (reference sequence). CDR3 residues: CASRNSNQPQHF. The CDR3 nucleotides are TGTGCCAGCAGAAATAGCAATCAGCCCCAGCATTTT.

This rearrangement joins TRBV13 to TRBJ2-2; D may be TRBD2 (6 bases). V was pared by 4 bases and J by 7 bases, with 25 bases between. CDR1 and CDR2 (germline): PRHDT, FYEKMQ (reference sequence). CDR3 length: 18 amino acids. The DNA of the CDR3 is TGTGCCAGCAGCTCCCTCTCGGAGGGAGCCAATGCTTTCGGGGAGCTGTTTTTT. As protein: CASSSLSEGANAFGELFF.

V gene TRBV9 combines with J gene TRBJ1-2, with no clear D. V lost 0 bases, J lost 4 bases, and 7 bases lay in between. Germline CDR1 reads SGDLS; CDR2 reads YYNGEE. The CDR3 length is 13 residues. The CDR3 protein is CASSVGGTYGYTF. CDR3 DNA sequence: TGTGCCAGCAGCGTAGGCGGAACCTATGGCTACACCTTC.

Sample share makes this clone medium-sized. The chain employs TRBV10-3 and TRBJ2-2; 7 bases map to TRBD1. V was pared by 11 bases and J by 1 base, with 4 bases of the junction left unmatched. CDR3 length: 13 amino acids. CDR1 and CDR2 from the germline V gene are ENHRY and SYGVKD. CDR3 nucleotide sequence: TGTGCCTCCGGGACAGAGAACACCGGGGAGCTGTTTTTT. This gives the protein CASGTENTGELFF.

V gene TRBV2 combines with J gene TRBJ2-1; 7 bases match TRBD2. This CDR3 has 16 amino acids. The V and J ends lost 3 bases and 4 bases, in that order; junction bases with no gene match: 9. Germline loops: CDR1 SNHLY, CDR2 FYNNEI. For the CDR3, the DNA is TGTGCCAGCAGTGACAGGTCCGGGGGGATATACAATGAGCAGTTCTTC. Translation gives CASSDRSGGIYNEQFF.

CDR3 bases: TGTGCCAGCAGCTTGTTGGACTATGGCTACACCTTC. As protein: CASSLLDYGYTF. The chain combines TRBV5-6 with TRBJ1-2; D is ambiguous. V lost 1 base and J 3 bases, leaving 4 bases between the germline ends. Germline loops: CDR1 SGHDT, CDR2 YYEEEE. The length of the CDR3 is 12 residues.

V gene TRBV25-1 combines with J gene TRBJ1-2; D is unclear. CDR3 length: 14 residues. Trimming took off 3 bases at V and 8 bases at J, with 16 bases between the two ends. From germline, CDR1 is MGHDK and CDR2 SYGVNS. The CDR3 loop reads CASSDHTDSGGYTF. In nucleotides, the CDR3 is TGTGCCAGCAGTGACCATACAGATTCAGGAGGCTACACCTTC.